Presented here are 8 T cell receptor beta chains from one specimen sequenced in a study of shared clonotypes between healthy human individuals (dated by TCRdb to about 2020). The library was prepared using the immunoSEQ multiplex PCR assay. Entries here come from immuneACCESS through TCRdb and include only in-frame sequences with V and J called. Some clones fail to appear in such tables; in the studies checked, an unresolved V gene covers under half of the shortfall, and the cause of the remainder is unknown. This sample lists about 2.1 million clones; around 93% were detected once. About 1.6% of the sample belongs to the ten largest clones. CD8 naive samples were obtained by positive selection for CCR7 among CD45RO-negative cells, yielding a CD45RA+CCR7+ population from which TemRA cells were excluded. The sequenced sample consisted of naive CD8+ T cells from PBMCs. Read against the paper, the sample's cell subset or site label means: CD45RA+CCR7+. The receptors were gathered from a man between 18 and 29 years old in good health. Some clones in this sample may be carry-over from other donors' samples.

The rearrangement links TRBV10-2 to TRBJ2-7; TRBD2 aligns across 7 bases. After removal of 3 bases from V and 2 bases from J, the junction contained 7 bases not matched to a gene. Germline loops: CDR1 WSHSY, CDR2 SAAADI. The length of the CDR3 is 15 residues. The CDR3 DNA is TGCGCCAGCAGTGAAGTCGGGACTACCCCCTACGAGCAGTACTTC. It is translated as CASSEVGTTPYEQYF.

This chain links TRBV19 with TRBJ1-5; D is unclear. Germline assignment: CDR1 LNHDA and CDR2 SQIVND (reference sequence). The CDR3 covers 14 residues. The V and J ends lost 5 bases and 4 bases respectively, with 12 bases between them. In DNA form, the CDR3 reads TGTGCCAGTAGTCCGACGAGGTGGAATCAGCCCCAGCATTTT. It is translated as CASSPTRWNQPQHF.

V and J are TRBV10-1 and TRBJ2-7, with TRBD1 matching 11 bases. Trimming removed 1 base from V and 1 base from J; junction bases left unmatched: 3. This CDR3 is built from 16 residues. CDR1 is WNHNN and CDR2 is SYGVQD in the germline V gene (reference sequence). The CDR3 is CASSEYRDRGSYEQYF. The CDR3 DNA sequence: TGCGCCAGCAGTGAGTACCGGGACAGGGGGTCCTACGAGCAGTACTTC.

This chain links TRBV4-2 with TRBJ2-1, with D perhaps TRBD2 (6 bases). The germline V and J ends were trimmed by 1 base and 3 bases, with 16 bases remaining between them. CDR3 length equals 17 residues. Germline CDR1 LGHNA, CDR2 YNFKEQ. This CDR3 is CASSQAVGRENYNEQFF. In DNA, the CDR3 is TGTGCCAGCAGCCAAGCGGTCGGGAGAGAGAACTACAATGAGCAGTTCTTC.

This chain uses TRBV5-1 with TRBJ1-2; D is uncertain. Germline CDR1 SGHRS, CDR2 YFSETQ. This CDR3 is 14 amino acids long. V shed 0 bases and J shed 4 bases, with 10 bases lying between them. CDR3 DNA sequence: TGCGCCAGCAGCTTGGGCACAACCACCTATGGCTACACCTTC. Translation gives CASSLGTTTYGYTF.

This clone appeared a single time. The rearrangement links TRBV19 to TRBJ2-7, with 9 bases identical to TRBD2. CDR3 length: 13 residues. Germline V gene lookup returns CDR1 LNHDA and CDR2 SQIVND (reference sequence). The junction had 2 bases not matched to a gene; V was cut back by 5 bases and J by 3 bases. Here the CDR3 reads CASSYSGSYEQYF. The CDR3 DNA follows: TGTGCCAGTAGTTATAGCGGGAGCTACGAGCAGTACTTC.

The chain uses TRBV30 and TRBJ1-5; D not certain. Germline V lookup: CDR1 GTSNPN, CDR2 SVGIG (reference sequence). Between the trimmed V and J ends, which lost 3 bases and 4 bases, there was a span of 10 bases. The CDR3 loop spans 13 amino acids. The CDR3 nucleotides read TGTGCCTGGAGCATAGGGCCGAATCAGCCCCAGCATTTT. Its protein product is CAWSIGPNQPQHF.

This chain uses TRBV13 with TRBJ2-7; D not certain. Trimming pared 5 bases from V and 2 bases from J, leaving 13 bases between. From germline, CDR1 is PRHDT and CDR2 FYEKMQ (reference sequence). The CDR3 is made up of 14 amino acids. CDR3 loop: CASSPWATPYEQYF. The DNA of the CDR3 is TGTGCCAGCAGCCCTTGGGCAACCCCCTACGAGCAGTACTTC.